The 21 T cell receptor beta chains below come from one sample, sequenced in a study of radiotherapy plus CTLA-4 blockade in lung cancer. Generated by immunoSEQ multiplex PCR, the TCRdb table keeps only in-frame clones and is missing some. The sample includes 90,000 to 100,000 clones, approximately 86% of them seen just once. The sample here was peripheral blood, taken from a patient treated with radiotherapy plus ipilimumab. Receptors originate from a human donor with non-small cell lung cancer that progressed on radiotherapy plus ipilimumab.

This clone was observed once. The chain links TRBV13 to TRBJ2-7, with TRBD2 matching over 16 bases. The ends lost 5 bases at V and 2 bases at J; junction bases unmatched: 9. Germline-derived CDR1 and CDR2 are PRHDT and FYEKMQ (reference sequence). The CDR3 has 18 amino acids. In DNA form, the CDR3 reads TGTGCCAGCAGCCCACCTCCGGGACTAGCGGGAGGGCCCTACGAGCAGTACTTC. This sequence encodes CASSPPPGLAGGPYEQYF.

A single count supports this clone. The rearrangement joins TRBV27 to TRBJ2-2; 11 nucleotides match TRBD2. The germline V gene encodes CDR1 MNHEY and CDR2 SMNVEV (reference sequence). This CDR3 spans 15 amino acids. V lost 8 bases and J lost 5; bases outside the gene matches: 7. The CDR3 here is CASGRLAGSTGELFF. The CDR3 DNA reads TGTGCCAGCGGAAGACTAGCGGGATCGACCGGGGAGCTGTTTTTT.

The CDR3 DNA reads as TGTGCCAGCAGCTTGGATGGGGTAACTAGCCTCTCCTACAATGAGCAGTTCTTC. Translation gives CASSLDGVTSLSYNEQFF. This chain connects TRBV5-4 to TRBJ2-1; perhaps TRBD2 as D (6 bases). Germline loops: CDR1 SGHNT, CDR2 YYREEE (reference sequence). This CDR3 has 18 residues. With 0 bases removed from V and 0 bases from J, the gap between germline ends came to 16 bases. The variable domain in full, with the rest retrieved from reference TRBV5-4 and TRBJ2-1, is ETGVTQSPTHLIKTRGQQVTLRCSSQSGHNTVSWYQQALGQGPQFIFQYYREEENGRGNFPPRFSGLQFPNYSSELNVNALELDDSALYLCASSLDGVTSLSYNEQFFGPGTRLTVL.

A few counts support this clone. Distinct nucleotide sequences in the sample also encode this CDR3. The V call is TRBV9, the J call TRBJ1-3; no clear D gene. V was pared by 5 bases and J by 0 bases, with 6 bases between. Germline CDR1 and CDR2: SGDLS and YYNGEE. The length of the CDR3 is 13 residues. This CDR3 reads CASSASSGNTIYF. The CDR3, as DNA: TGTGCCAGCAGTGCCTCCTCTGGAAACACCATATATTTT.

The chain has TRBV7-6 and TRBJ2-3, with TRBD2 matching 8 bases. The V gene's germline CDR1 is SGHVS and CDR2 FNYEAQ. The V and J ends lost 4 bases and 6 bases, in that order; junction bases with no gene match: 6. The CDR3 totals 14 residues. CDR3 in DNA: TGTGCCAGCAGCTCCCGGGGGGGAGGGGATACGCAGTATTTT. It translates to CASSSRGGGDTQYF.

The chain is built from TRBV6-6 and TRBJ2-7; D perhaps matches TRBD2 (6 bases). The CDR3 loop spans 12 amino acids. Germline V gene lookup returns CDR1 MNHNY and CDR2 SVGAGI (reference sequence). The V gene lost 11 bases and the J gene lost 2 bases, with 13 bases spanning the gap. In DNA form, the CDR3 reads TGTGCCGGGGGGACGGACACCTACGAGCAGTACTTC. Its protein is CAGGTDTYEQYF.

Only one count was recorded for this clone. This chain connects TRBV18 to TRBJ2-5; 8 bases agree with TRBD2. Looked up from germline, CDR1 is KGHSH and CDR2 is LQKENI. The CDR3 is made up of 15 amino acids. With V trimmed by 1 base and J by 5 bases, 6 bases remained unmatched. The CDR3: CASSPRSGSSETQYF. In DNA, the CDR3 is TGTGCCAGCTCACCACGCAGCGGGAGTTCGGAGACCCAGTACTTC. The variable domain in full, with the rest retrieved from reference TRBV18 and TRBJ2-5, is NAGVMQNPRHLVRRRGQEARLRCSPMKGHSHVYWYRQLPEEGLKFMVYLQKENIIDESGMPKERFSAEFPKEGPSILRIQQVVRGDSAAYFCASSPRSGSSETQYFGPGTRLLVL.

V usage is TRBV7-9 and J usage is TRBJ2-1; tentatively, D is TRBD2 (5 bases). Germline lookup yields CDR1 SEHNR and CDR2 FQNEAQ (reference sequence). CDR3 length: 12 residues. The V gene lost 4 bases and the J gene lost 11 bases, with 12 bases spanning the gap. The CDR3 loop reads CASSSARRQQFF. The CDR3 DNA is TGTGCCAGCAGCTCTGCAAGGAGGCAGCAGTTCTTC.

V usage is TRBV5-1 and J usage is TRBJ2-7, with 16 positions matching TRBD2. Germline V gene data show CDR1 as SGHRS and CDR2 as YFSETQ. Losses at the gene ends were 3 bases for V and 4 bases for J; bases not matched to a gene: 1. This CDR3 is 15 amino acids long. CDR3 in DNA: TGCGCCAGCAGCTCGGGACTAGCGGGAGGGTACGAGCAGTACTTC. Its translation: CASSSGLAGGYEQYF. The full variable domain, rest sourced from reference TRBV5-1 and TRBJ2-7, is KAGVTQTPRYLIKTRGQQVTLSCSPISGHRSVSWYQQTPGQGLQFLFEYFSETQRNKGNFPGRFSGRQFSNSRSEMNVSTLELGDSALYLCASSSGLAGGYEQYFGPGTRLTVT.

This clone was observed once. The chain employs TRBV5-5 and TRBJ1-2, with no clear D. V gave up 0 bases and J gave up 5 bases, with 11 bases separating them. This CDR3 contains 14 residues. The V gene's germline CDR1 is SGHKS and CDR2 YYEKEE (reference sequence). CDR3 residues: CASSLATQGYGYTF. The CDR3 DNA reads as TGTGCCAGCAGCTTGGCCACCCAAGGTTATGGCTACACCTTC.

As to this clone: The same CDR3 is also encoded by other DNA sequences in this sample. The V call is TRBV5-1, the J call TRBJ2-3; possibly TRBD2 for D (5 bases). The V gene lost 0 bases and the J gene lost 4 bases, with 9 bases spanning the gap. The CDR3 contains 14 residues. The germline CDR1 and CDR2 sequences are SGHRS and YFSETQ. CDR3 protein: CASSLGLAPDTQYF. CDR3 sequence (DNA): TGCGCCAGCAGCTTGGGGCTAGCACCAGATACGCAGTATTTT.

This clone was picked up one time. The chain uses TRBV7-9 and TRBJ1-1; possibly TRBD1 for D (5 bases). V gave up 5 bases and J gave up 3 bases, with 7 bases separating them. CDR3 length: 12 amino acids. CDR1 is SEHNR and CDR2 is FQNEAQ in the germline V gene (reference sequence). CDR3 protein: CASSQGDTEAFF. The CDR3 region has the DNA TGTGCCAGCAGCCAAGGGGACACTGAAGCTTTCTTT. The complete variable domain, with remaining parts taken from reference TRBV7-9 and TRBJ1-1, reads DTGVSQNPRHKITKRGQNVTFRCDPISEHNRLYWYRQTLGQGPEFLTYFQNEAQLEKSRLLSDRFSAERPKGSFSTLEIQRTEQGDSAMYLCASSQGDTEAFFGQGTRLTVV.

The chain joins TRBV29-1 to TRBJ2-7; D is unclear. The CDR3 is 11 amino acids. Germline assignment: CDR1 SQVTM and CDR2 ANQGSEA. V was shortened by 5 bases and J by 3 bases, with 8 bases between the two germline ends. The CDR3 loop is CSVILDYEQYF. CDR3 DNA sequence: TGCAGCGTTATCCTGGACTACGAGCAGTACTTC.

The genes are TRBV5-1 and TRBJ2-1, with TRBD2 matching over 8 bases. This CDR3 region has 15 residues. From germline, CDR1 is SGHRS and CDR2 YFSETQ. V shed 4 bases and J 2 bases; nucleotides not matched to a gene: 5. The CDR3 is CASSETSGPYNEQFF. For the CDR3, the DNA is TGCGCCAGCAGCGAAACTAGCGGCCCCTACAATGAGCAGTTCTTC.

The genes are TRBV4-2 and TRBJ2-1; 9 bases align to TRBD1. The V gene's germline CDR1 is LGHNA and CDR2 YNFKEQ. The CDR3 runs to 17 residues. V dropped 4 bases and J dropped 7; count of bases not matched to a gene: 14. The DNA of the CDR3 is TGTGCCAGCAGCCTGACCTCACCCGGGACAGGGAATAATGAGCAGTTCTTC. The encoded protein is CASSLTSPGTGNNEQFF.

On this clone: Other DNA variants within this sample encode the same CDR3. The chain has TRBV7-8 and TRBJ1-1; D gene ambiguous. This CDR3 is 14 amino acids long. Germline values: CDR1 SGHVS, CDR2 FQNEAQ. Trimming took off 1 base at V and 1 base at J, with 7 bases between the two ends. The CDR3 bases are TGTGCCAGCAGCTTAGTGGGTGGGAACACTGAAGCTTTCTTT. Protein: CASSLVGGNTEAFF.

CDR3 in DNA: TGTGCCAGCAAGGAACGTGAAGAGACCCAGTACTTC. Amino acid sequence: CASKEREETQYF. The V call is TRBV2, the J call TRBJ2-5; D uncertain. Germline CDR1 and CDR2: SNHLY and FYNNEI. The V and J ends lost 7 bases and 3 bases respectively, with 9 bases between them. The CDR3 runs to 12 residues.

The CDR3 coding sequence is TGTGCCAGCATGGAAGGGACTAGCGTTGAGACCCAGTACTTC. It specifies CASMEGTSVETQYF. The chain uses TRBV2 and TRBJ2-5, with TRBD2 identical over 10 bases. This CDR3 region has 14 residues. V was pared by 7 bases and J by 5 bases, with 7 bases of the junction left unmatched. Germline-derived CDR1 and CDR2 are SNHLY and FYNNEI.

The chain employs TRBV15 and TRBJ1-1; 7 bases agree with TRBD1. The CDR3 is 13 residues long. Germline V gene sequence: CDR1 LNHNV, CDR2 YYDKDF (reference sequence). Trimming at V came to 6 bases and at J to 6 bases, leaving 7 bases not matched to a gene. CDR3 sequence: CATSPQGFAEAFF. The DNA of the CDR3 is TGTGCCACCAGTCCACAGGGGTTCGCTGAAGCTTTCTTT.

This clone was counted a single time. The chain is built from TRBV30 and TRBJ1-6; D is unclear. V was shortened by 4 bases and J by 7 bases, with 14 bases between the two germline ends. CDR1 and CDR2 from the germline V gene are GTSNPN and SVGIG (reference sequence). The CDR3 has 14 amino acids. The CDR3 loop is CAWTPSVLNSPLHF. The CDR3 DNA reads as TGTGCCTGGACGCCGTCCGTCTTGAATTCACCCCTCCACTTT. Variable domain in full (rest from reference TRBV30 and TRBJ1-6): SQTIHQWPATLVQPVGSPLSLECTVEGTSNPNLYWYRQAAGRGLQLLFYSVGIGQISSEVPQNLSASRPQDRQFILSSKKLLLSDSGFYLCAWTPSVLNSPLHFGNGTRLTVT.

CDR3 sequence: CASSLAGKETQYF. DNA of the CDR3: TGTGCCAGCAGCCTTGCAGGGAAAGAGACCCAGTACTTC. The chain joins TRBV5-4 to TRBJ2-5, with D perhaps TRBD1 (5 bases). The CDR3 is 13 residues long. Germline lookup yields CDR1 SGHNT and CDR2 YYREEE (reference sequence). The V gene lost 4 bases and the J gene lost 3 bases, with 10 bases spanning the gap.